Below, 26 T cell receptor beta chains from the same sample are listed, as sequenced in a study of cytomegalovirus exposure and HLA in healthy donors. PCR was performed using 60 Vbeta and 13 Jbeta primers. Profiled with immunoSEQ multiplex PCR; TCRdb holds only in-frame clones, not every one. The table has around 120,000 clones, roughly 15% seen once. Sequenced material: PBMCs. The receptors come from a woman aged 18 to 35 in good health and CMV-seronegative.

The chain couples TRBV5-1 to TRBJ2-1, with 7 bases lining up with TRBD2. The CDR3 spans 14 residues. V lost 7 bases, J lost 8 bases, and 12 bases stayed unmatched. Germline V lookup: CDR1 SGHRS, CDR2 YFSETQ. CDR3 sequence: CASGLRGGVDEQFF. Here the CDR3 DNA reads TGCGCCAGCGGGTTGCGGGGAGGGGTCGATGAGCAGTTCTTC.

The chain has TRBV7-2 and TRBJ2-3; D call uncertain. The germline V and J ends were trimmed by 2 bases and 8 bases, with 5 bases remaining between them. The CDR3 covers 11 residues. Per germline, CDR1 SGHTA and CDR2 FQGNSA. CDR3 in DNA: TGTGCCAGCAGCTTACAGGCTACGCAGTATTTT. Protein: CASSLQATQYF. The whole variable domain, remainder taken from reference TRBV7-2 and TRBJ2-3, is GAGVSQSPSNKVTEKGKDVELRCDPISGHTALYWYRQSLGQGLEFLIYFQGNSAPDKSGLPSDRFSAERTGGSVSTLTIQRTQQEDSAVYLCASSLQATQYFGPGTRLTVL.

This clone was counted a few times. The rearrangement joins TRBV7-9 to TRBJ2-3; D possibly corresponds to TRBD2 (5 bases). With 5 bases removed from V and 2 bases from J, the gap between germline ends came to 14 bases. The CDR3 consists of 15 residues. Germline V gene lookup returns CDR1 SEHNR and CDR2 FQNEAQ (reference sequence). CDR3 sequence: CASSLLVGNTDTQYF. The CDR3 DNA sequence: TGTGCCAGCAGCCTTTTGGTCGGGAACACAGATACGCAGTATTTT.

This clone was observed a handful of times. The rearrangement uses TRBV15 and TRBJ2-1; a possible D gene is TRBD2 (6 bases). Trimming cost V 3 bases and J 6 bases, with 9 bases left between them. The CDR3 length is 13 residues. Looked up from germline, CDR1 is LNHNV and CDR2 is YYDKDF (reference sequence). The CDR3 protein is CATSRGGTNEQFF. The CDR3 nucleotides are TGTGCCACCAGCAGGGGCGGGACCAATGAGCAGTTCTTC. The full variable domain, its missing parts supplied by reference TRBV15 and TRBJ2-1, is DAMVIQNPRYQVTQFGKPVTLSCSQTLNHNVMYWYQQKSSQAPKLLFHYYDKDFNNEADTPDNFQSRRPNTSFCFLDIRSPGLGDTAMYLCATSRGGTNEQFFGPGTRLTVL.

This clone was detected once. The V gene is TRBV21-1, the J gene TRBJ1-1; the table calls TRBD1, which could not be checked here. TRBV21-1 is flagged as a pseudogene. This CDR3 spans 11 amino acids. The CDR3 nucleotides read TGTGCCAGCAGCAAATCAGGGGAAGCTTTCTTT. Translation: CASSKSGEAFF.

This clone was observed a few times. This chain joins TRBV10-3 and TRBJ2-5; 8 bases map to TRBD1. V shed 6 bases, J shed 5 bases, and the junction held 8 bases outside the gene matches. The CDR3 consists of 14 residues. Germline CDR1 is ENHRY and CDR2 is SYGVKD. In DNA, the CDR3 is TGTGCCATCAGCGTGTCAGGGGGCGAGGAGACCCAGTACTTC. Translation: CAISVSGGEETQYF.

This clone occurred a few times. V usage is TRBV13 and J usage is TRBJ1-1, with TRBD1 matching 8 bases. CDR1 is PRHDT and CDR2 is FYEKMQ in the germline V gene (reference sequence). V lost 6 bases and J lost 1; bases outside the gene matches: 4. This CDR3 has 14 amino acids. CDR3 residues: CASRDRGANTEAFF. In DNA form, the CDR3 reads TGTGCCAGCAGAGACAGGGGAGCGAACACTGAAGCTTTCTTT.

This clone was counted a few times. The genes are TRBV10-1 and TRBJ2-5; 8 bases are a match to TRBD1. The CDR3 is made up of 16 amino acids. Germline CDR1 WNHNN, CDR2 SYGVQD (reference sequence). V gave up 1 base and J gave up 4 bases; unmatched junction bases: 8. CDR3 sequence (DNA): TGCGCCAGCAGTGAGTTGGAGACAGGGGAGTCAGAGACCCAGTACTTC. Amino acid sequence: CASSELETGESETQYF.

This clone was detected only a few times. The chain couples TRBV27 to TRBJ2-7; 8 bases line up with TRBD1. J was trimmed by 4 bases and V by 4 bases; bases with no gene match: 9. CDR1 and CDR2 from the germline V gene are MNHEY and SMNVEV (reference sequence). This CDR3 comprises 15 residues. CDR3 residues: CASSSAGQAGYEQYF. The CDR3 bases are TGTGCCAGCAGTTCCGCGGGACAGGCCGGATACGAGCAGTACTTC.

The rearrangement links TRBV30 to TRBJ1-5, with a weak D call TRBD1 (5 bases). Germline loops: CDR1 GTSNPN, CDR2 SVGIG (reference sequence). V was clipped by 1 base and J by 9 bases, with 22 bases between them. This CDR3 has 16 amino acids. The CDR3 DNA reads TGTGCCTGGAGTGCATATCGAACAGGCCGATTTTCGCCCCAGCATTTT. Its translation is CAWSAYRTGRFSPQHF.

This clone was detected only a few times. The rearrangement joins TRBV5-5 to TRBJ1-5; 7 nucleotides line up with TRBD1. The CDR3 consists of 14 residues. The V and J ends lost 3 bases and 2 bases, in that order; junction bases with no gene match: 2. From germline, CDR1 is SGHKS and CDR2 YYEKEE (reference sequence). This chain's CDR3 is CASSSGTGNQPQHF. CDR3 bases: TGTGCCAGCAGCTCCGGGACAGGCAATCAGCCCCAGCATTTT. Full variable domain (rest looked up from reference TRBV5-5 and TRBJ1-5): DAGVTQSPTHLIKTRGQQVTLRCSPISGHKSVSWYQQVLGQGPQFIFQYYEKEERGRGNFPDRFSARQFPNYSSELNVNALLLGDSALYLCASSSGTGNQPQHFGDGTRLSIL.

This clone was found a few times. The genes are TRBV4-1 and TRBJ1-3; 7 nucleotides align to TRBD1. J was trimmed by 4 bases and V by 4 bases; bases with no gene match: 13. In germline, CDR1 is MGHRA, CDR2 YSYEKL. The CDR3 is made up of 17 amino acids. CDR3 DNA: TGCGCCAGCAGCCGAGCCAGGGACAGCTCGAGAGGAAACACCATATATTTT. Its translation is CASSRARDSSRGNTIYF.

In this sample, this clone turned up many times. The chain combines TRBV9 with TRBJ2-7, with D possibly being TRBD2 (6 bases). The CDR3 runs 13 residues. V lost 4 bases and J lost 5, with 13 bases in between. Germline V gene lookup returns CDR1 SGDLS and CDR2 YYNGEE. The CDR3 reads CASSRDSRDEQYF. The CDR3 nucleotides read TGTGCCAGCAGCAGGGACTCAAGGGACGAGCAGTACTTC.

Details on this clone: The same CDR3 is also encoded by other DNA sequences in this sample. This chain joins TRBV9 and TRBJ1-5; D is possibly TRBD1 (6 bases). CDR3 length: 15 residues. Trimming took 5 bases from V and 4 from J, leaving 16 bases between them. Germline V gene data show CDR1 as SGDLS and CDR2 as YYNGEE. The CDR3 DNA reads TGTGCCAGCAGTCCCTTCGGGGGGGCAAATCAGCCCCAGCATTTT. Translating it yields CASSPFGGANQPQHF.

This clone has only a few counts. V is TRBV4-3 and J is TRBJ1-2; D unresolved. Germline V CDR1 and CDR2: LGHNA, YSLEER. Trimming stripped 2 bases from V and 1 base from J, with 11 bases between. The CDR3 extends over 15 amino acids. CDR3 region: CASSQSGGINYGYTF. CDR3 sequence (DNA): TGCGCCAGCAGCCAAAGCGGCGGAATTAACTATGGCTACACCTTC.

The chain links TRBV28 to TRBJ1-1; D remains unclear. The CDR3 has 15 residues. V was trimmed by 6 bases and J by 4 bases, leaving 18 bases between them. In germline, CDR1 is MDHEN, CDR2 SYDVKM. This CDR3 is CASSLPREVVTEAFF. CDR3 bases: TGTGCCAGCAGCCTCCCTCGGGAGGTAGTCACTGAAGCTTTCTTT.

This clone was detected only a few times. J is TRBJ2-1 and V is TRBV9; D gene ambiguous. The germline V gene encodes CDR1 SGDLS and CDR2 YYNGEE. With 4 bases removed from V and 0 bases from J, the gap between germline ends came to 8 bases. The CDR3 consists of 14 residues. DNA of the CDR3: TGTGCCAGCAGCTCGGCGGCCTCCTACAATGAGCAGTTCTTC. Translating it yields CASSSAASYNEQFF.

The rearrangement links TRBV5-6 to TRBJ1-2; D gene ambiguous. Trimming shortened V by 4 bases and J by 4 bases, and 11 bases separated the two germline ends. This CDR3 contains 13 residues. Looked up from germline, CDR1 is SGHDT and CDR2 is YYEEEE. The CDR3 spells CASSLGRGYGYTF. The DNA of the CDR3 is TGTGCCAGCAGCCTCGGGCGGGGCTATGGCTACACCTTC.

This clone was recorded once. J is TRBJ2-7 and V is TRBV27; TRBD2 might be the D (6 bases). The CDR3 is 15 residues long. V was cut by 2 bases and J by 2 bases, with 13 bases left in between. CDR1 and CDR2 from the germline V gene are MNHEY and SMNVEV (reference sequence). CDR3 sequence reads: CASSLGGISPYEQYF. The DNA for the CDR3 is TGTGCCAGCAGTTTAGGCGGGATCTCCCCCTACGAGCAGTACTTC.

The CDR3, as DNA: TGTGCCAGCAGACCGGGAGAGGTGGACACCGGGGAGCTGTTTTTT. Its translation is CASRPGEVDTGELFF. This chain joins TRBV6-1 and TRBJ2-2, with D perhaps matching TRBD2 (6 bases). This CDR3 contains 15 residues. Germline loops: CDR1 MNHNS, CDR2 SASEGT. V was shortened by 6 bases and J by 3 bases, with 14 bases between the two germline ends.

The V gene is TRBV30, the J gene TRBJ1-4, with D uncertain. The germline gives CDR1 GTSNPN, CDR2 SVGIG (reference sequence). This CDR3 has 14 amino acids. Trimming cost V 1 base and J 8 bases, with 14 bases left between them. The DNA for the CDR3 is TGTGCCTGGAGTGGACCAGAGGTGGCGGAAAAACTGTTTTTT. It encodes CAWSGPEVAEKLFF.

This chain connects TRBV30 to TRBJ1-2; D is perhaps TRBD1 (6 bases). This CDR3 is 13 amino acids long. Trimming took off 0 bases at V and 8 bases at J, with 13 bases between the two ends. The V gene's germline CDR1 is GTSNPN and CDR2 SVGIG (reference sequence). DNA of the CDR3: TGTGCCTGGAGTGTGCGGGAGACAGGCGGCTACACCTTC. It specifies CAWSVRETGGYTF.

V usage is TRBV10-3 and J usage is TRBJ2-2; no reliable D call. This CDR3 has 13 residues. CDR1 is ENHRY and CDR2 is SYGVKD in the germline V gene. The V end was cut by 5 bases, the J end by 1 base, with 5 bases between. CDR3 bases: TGTGCCATCAGTTACAGGAACACCGGGGAGCTGTTTTTT. Amino acids: CAISYRNTGELFF.

This clone was recorded a few times. The chain couples TRBV9 to TRBJ2-1, with D possibly matching TRBD2 (6 bases). Germline V gene sequence: CDR1 SGDLS, CDR2 YYNGEE. The CDR3 totals 17 residues. Between the trimmed V and J ends, which lost 1 base and 5 bases, there was a span of 19 bases. CDR3 amino acids: CASSVSDWRGGDNEQFF. DNA for the CDR3: TGTGCCAGCAGCGTATCTGACTGGAGGGGCGGGGACAATGAGCAGTTCTTC.

The V and J genes are TRBV7-3 and TRBJ2-5; 9 bases are shared with TRBD1. With V trimmed by 6 bases and J by 0 bases, 11 bases remained unmatched. The CDR3 sequence is 17 residues long. Germline V gives CDR1 SGHTA, CDR2 FQGTGA. Written as DNA, the CDR3 is TGTGCCAGCAGTACTACGACAGGGGGATTCAACCAAGAGACCCAGTACTTC. Its translation: CASSTTTGGFNQETQYF. Drawing the rest from reference TRBV7-3 and TRBJ2-5, the complete variable domain is GAGVSQTPSNKVTEKGKYVELRCDPISGHTALYWYRQSLGQGPEFLIYFQGTGAADDSGLPNDRFFAVRPEGSVSTLKIQRTERGDSAVYLCASSTTTGGFNQETQYFGPGTRLLVL.

This clone came up a few times. One end of the junction varies from germline; a read error may be responsible. The chain is built from TRBV6-5 and TRBJ2-2; tentative D call: TRBD1 (5 bases). The V gene's germline CDR1 is MNHEY and CDR2 SVGAGI. The CDR3 covers 15 residues. For the CDR3, the DNA is TGTGCCAGCAGTTACGCCAGGGCGAAGACCGGGGAGCTGTTTTTT. This translates into CASSYARAKTGELFF.